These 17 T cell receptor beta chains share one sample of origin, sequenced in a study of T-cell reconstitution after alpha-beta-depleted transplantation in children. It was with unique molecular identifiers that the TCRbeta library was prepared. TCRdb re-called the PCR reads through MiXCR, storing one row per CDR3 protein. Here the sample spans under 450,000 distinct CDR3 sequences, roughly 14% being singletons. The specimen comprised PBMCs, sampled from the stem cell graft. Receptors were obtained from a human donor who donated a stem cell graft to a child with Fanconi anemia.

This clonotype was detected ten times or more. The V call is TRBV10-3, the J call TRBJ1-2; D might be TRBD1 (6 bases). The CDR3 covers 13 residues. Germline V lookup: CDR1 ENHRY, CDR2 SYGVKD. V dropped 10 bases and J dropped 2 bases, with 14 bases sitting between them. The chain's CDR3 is CATNRDGNYGYTF. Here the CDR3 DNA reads TGTGCCACAAACAGGGATGGAAACTATGGCTACACCTTC.

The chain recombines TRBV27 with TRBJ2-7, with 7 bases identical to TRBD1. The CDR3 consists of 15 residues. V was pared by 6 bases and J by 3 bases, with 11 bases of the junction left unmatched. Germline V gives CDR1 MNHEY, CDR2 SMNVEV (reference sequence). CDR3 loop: CASSRGRQEFYEQYV. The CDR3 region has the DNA TGTGCCAGCAGCAGGGGGAGACAGGAGTTCTACGAGCAGTACGTC.

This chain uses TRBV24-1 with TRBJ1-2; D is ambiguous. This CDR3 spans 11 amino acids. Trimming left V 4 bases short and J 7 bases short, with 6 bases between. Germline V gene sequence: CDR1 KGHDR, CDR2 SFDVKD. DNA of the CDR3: TGTGCCACCAGTGACTCGTTTGGCTACACCTTC. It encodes CATSDSFGYTF.

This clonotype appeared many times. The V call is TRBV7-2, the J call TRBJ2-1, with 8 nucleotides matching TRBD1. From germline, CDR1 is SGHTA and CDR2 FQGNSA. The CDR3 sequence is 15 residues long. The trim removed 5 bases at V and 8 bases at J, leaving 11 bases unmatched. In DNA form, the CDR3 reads TGTGCCAGCAGCGAACGGACAGGGTCCCGCGATGAGCAGTTCTTC. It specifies CASSERTGSRDEQFF.

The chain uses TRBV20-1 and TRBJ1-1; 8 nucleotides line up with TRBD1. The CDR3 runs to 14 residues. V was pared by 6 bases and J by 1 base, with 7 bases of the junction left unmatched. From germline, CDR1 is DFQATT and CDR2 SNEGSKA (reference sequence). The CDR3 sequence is CSASGGGRNTEAFF. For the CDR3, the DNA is TGCAGTGCCTCAGGGGGCGGTAGGAACACTGAAGCTTTCTTT.

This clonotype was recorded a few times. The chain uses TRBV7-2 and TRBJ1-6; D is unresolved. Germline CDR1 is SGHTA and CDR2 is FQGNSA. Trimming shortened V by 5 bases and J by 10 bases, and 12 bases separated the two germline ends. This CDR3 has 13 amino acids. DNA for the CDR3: TGTGCCAGCAGCGCCCGGAGCCAGTCACCCCTCCACTTT. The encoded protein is CASSARSQSPLHF.

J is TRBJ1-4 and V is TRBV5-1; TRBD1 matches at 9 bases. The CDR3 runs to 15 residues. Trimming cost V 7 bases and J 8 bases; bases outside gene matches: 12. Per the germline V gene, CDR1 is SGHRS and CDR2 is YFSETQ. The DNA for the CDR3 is TGCGCCAGCGCGGGACAGGGAATCGTTGGGGAAAAACTGTTTTTT. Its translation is CASAGQGIVGEKLFF.

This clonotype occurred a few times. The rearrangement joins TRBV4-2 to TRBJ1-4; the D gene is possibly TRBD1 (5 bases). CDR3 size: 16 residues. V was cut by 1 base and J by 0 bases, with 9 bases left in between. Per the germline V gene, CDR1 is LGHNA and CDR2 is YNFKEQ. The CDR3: CASSQASGATNEKLFF. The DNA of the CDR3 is TGTGCCAGCAGCCAAGCTTCGGGGGCAACTAATGAAAAACTGTTTTTT.

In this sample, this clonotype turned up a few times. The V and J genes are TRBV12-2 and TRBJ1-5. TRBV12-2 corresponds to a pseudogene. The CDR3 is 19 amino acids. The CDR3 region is CASRLATILKWYSNQPQHF. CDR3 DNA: TGTGCAAGTCGCTTAGCAACAATCCTAAAGTGGTATAGCAATCAGCCCCAGCATTTT.

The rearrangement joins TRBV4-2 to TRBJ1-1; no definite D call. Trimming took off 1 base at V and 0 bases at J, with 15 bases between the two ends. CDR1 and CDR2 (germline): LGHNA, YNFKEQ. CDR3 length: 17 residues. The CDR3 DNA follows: TGTGCCAGCAGCCAAGTATTCCGCCAGAGAATGAACACTGAAGCTTTCTTT. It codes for CASSQVFRQRMNTEAFF.

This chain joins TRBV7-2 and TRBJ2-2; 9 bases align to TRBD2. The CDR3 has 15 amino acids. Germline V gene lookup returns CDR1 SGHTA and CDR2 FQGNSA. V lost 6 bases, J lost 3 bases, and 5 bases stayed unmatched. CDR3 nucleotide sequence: TGTGCCAGCAGACCTAGCGGGGACTACACCGGGGAGCTGTTTTTT. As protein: CASRPSGDYTGELFF. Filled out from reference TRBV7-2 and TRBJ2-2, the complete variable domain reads GAGVSQSPSNKVTEKGKDVELRCDPISGHTALYWYRQSLGQGLEFLIYFQGNSAPDKSGLPSDRFSAERTGGSVSTLTIQRTQQEDSAVYLCASRPSGDYTGELFFGEGSRLTVL.

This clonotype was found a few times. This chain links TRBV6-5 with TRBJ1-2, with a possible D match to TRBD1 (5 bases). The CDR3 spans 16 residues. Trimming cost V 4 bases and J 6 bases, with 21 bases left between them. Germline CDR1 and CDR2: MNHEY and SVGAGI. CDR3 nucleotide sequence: TGTGCCAGCAGTTTCGACTTACAGGTTTCGTCGAATGGCTACACCTTC. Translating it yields CASSFDLQVSSNGYTF.

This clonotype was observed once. DNA of the CDR3: TGTGCCAGCAGCCCCGGCCGGGACTACCGGAAGTACTTC. This gives the protein CASSPGRDYRKYF. V is TRBV11-2 and J is TRBJ2-4; 7 bases fit TRBD2. V shed 5 bases, J shed 14 bases, and the junction held 12 bases outside the gene matches. The germline gives CDR1 SGHAT, CDR2 FQNNGV. This CDR3 contains 13 residues.

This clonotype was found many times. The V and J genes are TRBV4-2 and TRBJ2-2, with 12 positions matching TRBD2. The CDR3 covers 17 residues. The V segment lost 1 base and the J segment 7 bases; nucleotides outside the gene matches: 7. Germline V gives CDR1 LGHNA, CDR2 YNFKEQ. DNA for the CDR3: TGTGCCAGCAGCCAAGTTTCATCTAGCGGGGGGGTCGGGGAGCTGTTTTTT. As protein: CASSQVSSSGGVGELFF.

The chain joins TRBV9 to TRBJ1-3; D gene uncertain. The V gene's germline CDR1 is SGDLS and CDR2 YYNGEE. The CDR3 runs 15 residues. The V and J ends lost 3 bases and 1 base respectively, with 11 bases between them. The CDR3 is CASSGYETSGNTIYF. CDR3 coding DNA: TGTGCCAGCAGCGGGTATGAAACTTCTGGAAACACCATATATTTT.

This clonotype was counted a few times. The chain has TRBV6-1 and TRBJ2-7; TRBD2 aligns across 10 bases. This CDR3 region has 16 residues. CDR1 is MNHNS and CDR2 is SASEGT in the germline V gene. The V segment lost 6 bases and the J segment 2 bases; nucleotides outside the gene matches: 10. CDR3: CASRRVPSGGAYEQYF. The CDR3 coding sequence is TGTGCCAGCAGACGGGTACCAAGCGGGGGGGCCTACGAGCAGTACTTC.

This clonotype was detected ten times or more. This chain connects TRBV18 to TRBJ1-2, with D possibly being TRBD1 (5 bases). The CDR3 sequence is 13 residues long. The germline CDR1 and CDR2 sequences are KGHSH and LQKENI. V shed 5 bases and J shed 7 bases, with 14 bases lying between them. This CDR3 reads CASSASGMGGYTF. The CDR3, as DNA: TGTGCCAGCTCAGCCTCAGGGATGGGTGGCTACACCTTC. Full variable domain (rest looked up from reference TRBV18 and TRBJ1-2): NAGVMQNPRHLVRRRGQEARLRCSPMKGHSHVYWYRQLPEEGLKFMVYLQKENIIDESGMPKERFSAEFPKEGPSILRIQQVVRGDSAAYFCASSASGMGGYTFGSGTRLTVV.